The 25 T cell receptor beta chains given below trace back to one sample, sequenced in a study of blood T cell repertoires in COVID-19. Profiled with immunoSEQ multiplex PCR; TCRdb holds only in-frame clones, not every one. The table lists fewer than 200,000 clones, around 74% of them singletons, with under 3.5% in the top ten. Sample: peripheral blood. The receptor set was obtained from a woman of 80 years or more with acute or convalescent COVID-19.

The CDR3 coding sequence is TGTGCCAGCAGTGAAGGGGGGCAGCCCCTCTACGAGCAGTACTTC. Translation: CASSEGGQPLYEQYF. The chain carries TRBV6-1 and TRBJ2-7; TRBD1 is a possible D gene (6 bases). CDR3 length equals 15 residues. V dropped 1 base and J dropped 3 bases, with 13 bases sitting between them. Germline V gene data show CDR1 as MNHNS and CDR2 as SASEGT.

This rearrangement joins TRBV6-6 to TRBJ2-5, with 8 bases lining up with TRBD1. Germline V gene lookup returns CDR1 MNHNY and CDR2 SVGAGI (reference sequence). V trimming: 5 bases; J trimming: 2 bases; junction bases outside the gene matches: 4. This CDR3 contains 14 residues. The DNA of the CDR3 is TGTGCCAGCAGTAGAAGGGACAGGCAAGAGACCCAGTACTTC. It is translated as CASSRRDRQETQYF.

V is TRBV25-1 and J is TRBJ1-6, with TRBD1 matching over 11 bases. The V and J ends lost 4 bases and 8 bases, in that order; junction bases with no gene match: 10. In germline, CDR1 is MGHDK, CDR2 SYGVNS. This CDR3 is 17 amino acids long. CDR3: CASSAGTGGARDSPLHF. CDR3 nucleotides: TGTGCCAGCAGTGCCGGGACAGGGGGTGCGAGAGATTCACCCCTCCACTTT. Variable domain in full (rest from reference TRBV25-1 and TRBJ1-6): EADIYQTPRYLVIGTGKKITLECSQTMGHDKMYWYQQDPGMELHLIHYSYGVNSTEKGDLSSESTVSRIRTEHFPLTLESARPSHTSQYLCASSAGTGGARDSPLHFGNGTRLTVT.

This chain joins TRBV19 and TRBJ2-5, with 9 bases aligning to TRBD2. In germline, CDR1 is LNHDA, CDR2 SQIVND (reference sequence). This CDR3 region has 17 residues. V gave up 2 bases and J gave up 1 base; unmatched junction bases: 8. The CDR3: CASSIWSGRLGQETQYF. In DNA form, the CDR3 reads TGTGCCAGTAGTATATGGAGCGGGAGGTTGGGCCAAGAGACCCAGTACTTC.

The rearrangement links TRBV27 to TRBJ2-2; no firm D call. V was trimmed by 0 bases and J by 0 bases, leaving 8 bases between them. The germline V gene encodes CDR1 MNHEY and CDR2 SMNVEV (reference sequence). This CDR3 contains 16 residues. The CDR3 spells CASSLSIGANTGELFF. CDR3 sequence (DNA): TGTGCCAGCAGTTTATCGATCGGTGCGAACACCGGGGAGCTGTTTTTT.

The chain uses TRBV19 and TRBJ1-2, with D hard to call. Trimming left V 2 bases short and J 1 base short, with 14 bases between. The germline V gene encodes CDR1 LNHDA and CDR2 SQIVND (reference sequence). The CDR3 sequence is 16 residues long. The CDR3 DNA is TGTGCCAGTAGTATAACCCCCCCGGGTTATAACTATGGCTACACCTTC. Translation: CASSITPPGYNYGYTF. Full variable domain (remainder filled in from reference TRBV19 and TRBJ1-2): DGGITQSPKYLFRKEGQNVTLSCEQNLNHDAMYWYRQDPGQGLRLIYYSQIVNDFQKGDIAEGYSVSREKKESFPLTVTSAQKNPTAFYLCASSITPPGYNYGYTFGSGTRLTVV.

The chain has TRBV27 and TRBJ2-5; D is possibly TRBD1 (5 bases). CDR1 and CDR2 (germline): MNHEY, SMNVEV (reference sequence). The length of the CDR3 is 13 residues. The V end was cut by 5 bases, the J end by 4 bases, with 11 bases between. The CDR3 region is CASSDQGGETQYF. The CDR3 coding sequence is TGTGCCAGCAGTGACCAGGGTGGAGAGACCCAGTACTTC.

This clone has a count of ten or more. The V gene is TRBV7-2, the J gene TRBJ1-2; no clear D gene. The CDR3 totals 13 residues. The germline V gene has CDR1 SGHTA and CDR2 FQGNSA. V was trimmed by 1 base and J by 1 base, leaving 4 bases between them. The CDR3 here is CASSLDSNYGYTF. In DNA form, the CDR3 reads TGTGCCAGCAGCTTAGACAGTAACTATGGCTACACCTTC. The complete variable domain, with remaining parts taken from reference TRBV7-2 and TRBJ1-2, reads GAGVSQSPSNKVTEKGKDVELRCDPISGHTALYWYRQSLGQGLEFLIYFQGNSAPDKSGLPSDRFSAERTGGSVSTLTIQRTQQEDSAVYLCASSLDSNYGYTFGSGTRLTVV.

The chain couples TRBV7-2 to TRBJ1-1, with D possibly being TRBD1 (5 bases). V was cut by 5 bases and J by 4 bases, with 14 bases left in between. CDR3 size: 14 residues. CDR1 and CDR2 (germline): SGHTA, FQGNSA. The CDR3 loop reads CASSRSGQLTEAFF. The DNA of the CDR3 is TGTGCCAGCAGCAGATCCGGACAACTCACTGAAGCTTTCTTT.

This rearrangement joins TRBV19 to TRBJ1-1, with 7 nucleotides matching TRBD1. The germline V gene has CDR1 LNHDA and CDR2 SQIVND (reference sequence). V lost 7 bases and J lost 5; bases outside the gene matches: 7. The CDR3 runs to 13 residues. The chain's CDR3 is CASTPRQGTEAFF. CDR3 coding DNA: TGTGCCAGTACCCCCCGACAGGGTACTGAAGCTTTCTTT.

The chain joins TRBV6-2 or TRBV6-3 to TRBJ1-5; tentative D call: TRBD1 (5 bases). CDR1 is MNHEY, CDR2 SVGEGT, per germline. The CDR3 is 18 residues long. Trimming pared 0 bases from V and 0 bases from J, leaving 15 bases between. The DNA of the CDR3 is TGTGCCAGCAGTTACTCCTCGGGTAGGGGTCTTAGCAATCAGCCCCAGCATTTT. This gives the protein CASSYSSGRGLSNQPQHF.

The CDR3 region is CASSQGQYGYTF. The CDR3 coding sequence is TGTGCCAGCAGCCAAGGCCAGTACGGCTACACCTTC. The chain has TRBV3-1 (or the pseudogene TRBV3-2) and TRBJ1-2; D is unresolved. The germline V gene has CDR1 LGHDT and CDR2 YNNKEL (reference sequence). This CDR3 has 12 residues. Trimming shortened V by 1 base and J by 8 bases, and 8 bases separated the two germline ends.

Note on this clone: This sample also contains other DNA sequences that code for the same CDR3. V and J are TRBV28 and TRBJ2-7; perhaps TRBD1 as D (6 bases). The CDR3 covers 13 residues. V shed 6 bases and J shed 2 bases, with 11 bases lying between them. From germline, CDR1 is MDHEN and CDR2 SYDVKM. The CDR3: CASRPGQTYEQYF. Written as DNA, the CDR3 is TGTGCCAGCAGACCCGGACAGACCTACGAGCAGTACTTC.

The V call is TRBV19, the J call TRBJ2-7; 10 bases fit TRBD2. CDR1 and CDR2 (germline): LNHDA, SQIVND (reference sequence). The CDR3 length is 15 residues. The junction had 8 bases not matched to a gene; V was cut back by 5 bases and J by 4 bases. The CDR3 region has the DNA TGTGCCAGTAGTTATGGGGCTAGCGGGAGTTACGAGCAGTACTTC. This sequence encodes CASSYGASGSYEQYF.

This chain links TRBV10-1 with TRBJ2-1; the D gene is possibly TRBD1 (5 bases). The germline V gene has CDR1 WNHNN and CDR2 SYGVQD (reference sequence). With 5 bases removed from V and 5 bases from J, the gap between germline ends came to 10 bases. The CDR3 extends over 13 amino acids. DNA for the CDR3: TGCGCCAGCAGTCCAGGGTCCCACAATGAGCAGTTCTTC. This gives the protein CASSPGSHNEQFF.

CDR3 region: CASSSGQTSNQPQHF. The DNA of the CDR3 is TGTGCCAGCAGTTCAGGACAGACTAGCAATCAGCCCCAGCATTTT. This chain connects TRBV27 to TRBJ1-5; a possible D gene is TRBD1 (6 bases). The CDR3 runs 15 residues. V lost 4 bases and J lost 0, with 10 bases in between. CDR1 and CDR2 (germline): MNHEY, SMNVEV (reference sequence).

This clone was seen a few times. This chain joins TRBV7-9 and TRBJ2-7; D unclear. V dropped 1 base and J dropped 3 bases, with 7 bases sitting between them. There are 13 residues in the CDR3. CDR1 is SEHNR, CDR2 FQNEAQ, per germline (reference sequence). CDR3 DNA: TGTGCCAGCAGCTTAGATACAGACTACGAGCAGTACTTC. Translation: CASSLDTDYEQYF.

This chain joins TRBV4-2 and TRBJ2-4; D gene ambiguous. Germline values: CDR1 LGHNA, CDR2 YNFKEQ. The V gene lost 0 bases and the J gene lost 5 bases, with 8 bases spanning the gap. This CDR3 contains 14 residues. The CDR3 region has the DNA TGTGCCAGCAGCCAAGAGAGTCGGGAAAACATTCAGTACTTC. Its translation is CASSQESRENIQYF.

This clone showed up just once. The rearrangement uses TRBV4-2 and TRBJ2-1; 11 positions agree with TRBD2. Germline CDR1 reads LGHNA; CDR2 reads YNFKEQ. Trimming cost V 5 bases and J 6 bases; bases outside gene matches: 6. The CDR3 loop spans 15 amino acids. The CDR3 loop is CASSSTSGSFNEQFF. Written as DNA, the CDR3 is TGTGCCAGCAGCTCCACTAGCGGGAGTTTCAATGAGCAGTTCTTC.

V gene TRBV28 combines with J gene TRBJ2-7, with D possibly TRBD2 on 6 matching bases. Per germline, CDR1 MDHEN and CDR2 SYDVKM. Trimming removed 6 bases at V and 6 bases at J, with 21 bases between. The CDR3 sequence is 15 residues long. CDR3 nucleotides: TGTGCCAGCAGCACGACTAGAAGGGTAACCGGCGAGCAGTACTTC. Its translation is CASSTTRRVTGEQYF.

The chain recombines TRBV29-1 with TRBJ1-1; no firm D call. This CDR3 spans 13 amino acids. The V gene lost 1 base and the J gene lost 1 base, with 7 bases spanning the gap. The germline gives CDR1 SQVTM, CDR2 ANQGSEA. In DNA form, the CDR3 reads TGCAGCGTTGAAGTCGAGCCGAACACTGAAGCTTTCTTT. It codes for CSVEVEPNTEAFF.

This chain connects TRBV10-3 to TRBJ1-2; 7 bases align to TRBD1. There are 13 residues in the CDR3. The V segment lost 2 bases and the J segment 7 bases; nucleotides outside the gene matches: 4. The germline V gene has CDR1 ENHRY and CDR2 SYGVKD. The CDR3 DNA is TGTGCCATCAGTGAGGAAGGGACAGTTGGCTACACCTTC. Translation: CAISEEGTVGYTF.

The chain has TRBV6-5 and TRBJ2-2, with D tentatively TRBD2 (6 bases). CDR1 is MNHEY, CDR2 SVGAGI, per germline. The CDR3 has 16 amino acids. V lost 1 base to trimming and J lost 6 bases, with 15 bases between them. CDR3 bases: TGTGCCAGCAGTTACTGGGTCGGGAGTACTCCCGGGGAGCTGTTTTTT. This codes for CASSYWVGSTPGELFF.

V and J are TRBV4-1 and TRBJ2-3; 9 positions agree with TRBD2. V lost 0 bases to trimming and J lost 8 bases; unmatched junction nucleotides: 18. CDR1 is MGHRA, CDR2 YSYEKL, per germline. The CDR3 has 19 residues. DNA of the CDR3: TGCGCCAGCAGCCAAGAAGGTATGGGACTAGCATTTGGCCGGGCTACGCAGTATTTT. This gives the protein CASSQEGMGLAFGRATQYF.

V and J are TRBV7-8 and TRBJ1-4; TRBD1 matches 8 bases. Germline CDR1 reads SGHVS; CDR2 reads FQNEAQ. V trimming: 5 bases; J trimming: 8 bases; junction bases outside the gene matches: 10. The CDR3 is made up of 15 amino acids. CDR3 coding DNA: TGTGCCAGCAGCGGCGGGGACAGGCCGGGAGAAAAACTGTTTTTT. Translating gives CASSGGDRPGEKLFF.